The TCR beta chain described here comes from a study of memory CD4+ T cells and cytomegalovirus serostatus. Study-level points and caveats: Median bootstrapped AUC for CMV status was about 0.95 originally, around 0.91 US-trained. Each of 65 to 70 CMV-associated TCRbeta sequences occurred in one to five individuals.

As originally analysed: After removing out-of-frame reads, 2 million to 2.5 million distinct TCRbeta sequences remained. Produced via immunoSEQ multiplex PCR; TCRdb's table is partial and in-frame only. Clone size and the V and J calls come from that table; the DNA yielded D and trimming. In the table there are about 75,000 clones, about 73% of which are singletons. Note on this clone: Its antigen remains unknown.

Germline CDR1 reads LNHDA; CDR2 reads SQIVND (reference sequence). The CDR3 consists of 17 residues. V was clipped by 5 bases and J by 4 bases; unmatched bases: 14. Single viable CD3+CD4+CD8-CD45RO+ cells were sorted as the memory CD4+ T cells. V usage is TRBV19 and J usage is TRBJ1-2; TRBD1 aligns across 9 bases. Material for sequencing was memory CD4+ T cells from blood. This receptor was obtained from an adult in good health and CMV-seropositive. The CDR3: CASSPSHRGPYGYGYTF. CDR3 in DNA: TGTGCCAGTAGTCCCTCCCACAGGGGGCCCTACGGCTATGGCTACACCTTC.